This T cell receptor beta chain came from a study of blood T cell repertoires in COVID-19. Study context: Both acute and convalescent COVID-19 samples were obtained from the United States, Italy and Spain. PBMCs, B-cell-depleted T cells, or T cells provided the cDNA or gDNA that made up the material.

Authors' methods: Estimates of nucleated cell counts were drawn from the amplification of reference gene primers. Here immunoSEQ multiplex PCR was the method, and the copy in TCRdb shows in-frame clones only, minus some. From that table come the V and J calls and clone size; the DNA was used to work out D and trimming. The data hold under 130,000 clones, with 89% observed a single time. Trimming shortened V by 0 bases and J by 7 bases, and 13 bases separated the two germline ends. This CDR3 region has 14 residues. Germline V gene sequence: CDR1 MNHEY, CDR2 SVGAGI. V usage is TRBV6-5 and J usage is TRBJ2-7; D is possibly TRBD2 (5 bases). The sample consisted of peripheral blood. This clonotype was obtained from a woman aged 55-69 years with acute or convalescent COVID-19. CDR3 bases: TGTGCCAGCAGTTACTCGTTCCAGCGAGGGGAGCAGTACTTC. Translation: CASSYSFQRGEQYF.